This TCR beta chain comes out of a study of cytomegalovirus exposure and HLA in healthy donors. Regarding the study as a whole: The authors listed 164 TCR beta chains as cytomegalovirus-associated. Later analysis showed most CMV-associated TCR beta chains appearing HLA-restricted.

CDR1 and CDR2 (germline): MNHEY, SMNVEV (reference sequence). Trimming shortened V by 3 bases and J by 4 bases, and 18 bases separated the two germline ends. The CDR3 totals 16 residues. On this clone itself: What it binds is unknown.

In the PCR, 60 Vbeta and 13 Jbeta primers were used. Original handling: An analysis performed later counted 75 million to 80 million unique TCR beta chains (approximately 10 million of them shared). The method was immunoSEQ multiplex PCR; TCRdb's version includes in-frame clones alone and lacks a portion of them. The V and J calls and clone size come from that table; D and trimming were worked out from the DNA. This sample has roughly 220,000 clones, with 70% to 90% found just once. Sequencing was done on a sample of PBMCs. The sequence was collected from a man aged 25 to 40 in good health and CMV-seronegative. This chain uses TRBV27 with TRBJ1-1, with D possibly being TRBD1 (6 bases). In DNA, the CDR3 is TGTGCCAGCAGTTTGCAATACAGGGCTCGGGGCACTGAAGCTTTCTTT. It is translated as CASSLQYRARGTEAFF.